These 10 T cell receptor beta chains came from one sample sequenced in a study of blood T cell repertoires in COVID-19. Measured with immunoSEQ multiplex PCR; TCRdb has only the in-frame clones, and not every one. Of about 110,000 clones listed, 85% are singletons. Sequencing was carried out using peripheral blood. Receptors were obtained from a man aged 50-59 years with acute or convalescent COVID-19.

Here the CDR3 DNA reads TGTGCCAGCAGCTTAAGGGGGAGGGAAGGGGCCAACGTCCTGACTTTC. It codes for CASSLRGREGANVLTF. The chain combines TRBV7-2 with TRBJ2-6; D is perhaps TRBD2 (7 bases). The CDR3 spans 16 residues. The V end lost 2 bases, the J end lost 4 bases, and 12 bases lay between the germline ends. Germline V gene lookup returns CDR1 SGHTA and CDR2 FQGNSA.

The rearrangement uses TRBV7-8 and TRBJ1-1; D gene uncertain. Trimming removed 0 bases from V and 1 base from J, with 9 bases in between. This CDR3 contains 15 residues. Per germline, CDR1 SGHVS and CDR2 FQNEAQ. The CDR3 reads CASSLARQKNTEAFF. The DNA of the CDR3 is TGTGCCAGCAGCTTAGCGCGGCAGAAGAACACTGAAGCTTTCTTT.

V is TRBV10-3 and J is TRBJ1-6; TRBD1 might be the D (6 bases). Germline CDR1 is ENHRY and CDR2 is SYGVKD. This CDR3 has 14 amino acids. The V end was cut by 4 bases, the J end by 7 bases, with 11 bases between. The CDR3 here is CAISAPGDNSPLHF. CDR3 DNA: TGTGCCATCAGTGCTCCAGGGGACAATTCACCCCTCCACTTT.

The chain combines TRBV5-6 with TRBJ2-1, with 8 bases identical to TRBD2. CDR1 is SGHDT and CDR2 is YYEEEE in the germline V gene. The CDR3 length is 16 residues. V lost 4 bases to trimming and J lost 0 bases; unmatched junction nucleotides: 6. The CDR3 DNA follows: TGTGCCAGCAGCGGACTCGGGGGGGCCTCCTACAATGAGCAGTTCTTC. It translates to CASSGLGGASYNEQFF.

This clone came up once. As DNA, the CDR3 is TGTGCCAGCAGCCCCCGGGACAACAACGAGCAGTACTTC. This gives the protein CASSPRDNNEQYF. The V call is TRBV4-2, the J call TRBJ2-7; D is possibly TRBD1 (6 bases). This CDR3 comprises 13 residues. Looked up from germline, CDR1 is LGHNA and CDR2 is YNFKEQ. Trimming stripped 4 bases from V and 5 bases from J, with 12 bases between.

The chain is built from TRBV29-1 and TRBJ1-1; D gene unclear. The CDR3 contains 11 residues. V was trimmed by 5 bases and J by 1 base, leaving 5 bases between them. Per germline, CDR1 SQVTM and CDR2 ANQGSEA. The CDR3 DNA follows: TGCAGCGTTTCCCAGAACACTGAAGCTTTCTTT. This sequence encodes CSVSQNTEAFF.

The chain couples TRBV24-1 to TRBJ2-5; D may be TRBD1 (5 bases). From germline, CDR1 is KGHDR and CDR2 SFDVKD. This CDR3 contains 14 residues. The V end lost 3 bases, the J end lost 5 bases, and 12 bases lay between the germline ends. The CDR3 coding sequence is TGTGCCACCAGTGATCTGGCAGGGCGGGAGACCCAGTACTTC. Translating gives CATSDLAGRETQYF.

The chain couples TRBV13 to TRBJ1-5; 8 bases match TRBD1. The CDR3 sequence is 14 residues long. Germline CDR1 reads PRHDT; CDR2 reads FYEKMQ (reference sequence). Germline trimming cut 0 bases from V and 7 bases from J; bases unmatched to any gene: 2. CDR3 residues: CASSLGRGRQPQHF. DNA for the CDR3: TGTGCCAGCAGCTTAGGCAGGGGGCGCCAGCCCCAGCATTTT.

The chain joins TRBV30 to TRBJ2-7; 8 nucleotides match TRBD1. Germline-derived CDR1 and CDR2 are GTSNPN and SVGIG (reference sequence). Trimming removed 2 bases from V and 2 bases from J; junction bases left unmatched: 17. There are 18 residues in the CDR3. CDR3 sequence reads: CAWSPPFWTGRGPYEQYF. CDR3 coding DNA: TGTGCCTGGAGTCCACCCTTCTGGACAGGGCGAGGCCCCTACGAGCAGTACTTC.

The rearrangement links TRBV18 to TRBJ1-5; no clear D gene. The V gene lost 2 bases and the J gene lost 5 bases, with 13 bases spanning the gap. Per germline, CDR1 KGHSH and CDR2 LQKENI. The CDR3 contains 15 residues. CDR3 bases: TGTGCCAGCTCACCATTGGGAGGCGAGGATCAGCCCCAGCATTTT. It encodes CASSPLGGEDQPQHF. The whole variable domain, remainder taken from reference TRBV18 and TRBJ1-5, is NAGVMQNPRHLVRRRGQEARLRCSPMKGHSHVYWYRQLPEEGLKFMVYLQKENIIDESGMPKERFSAEFPKEGPSILRIQQVVRGDSAAYFCASSPLGGEDQPQHFGDGTRLSIL.